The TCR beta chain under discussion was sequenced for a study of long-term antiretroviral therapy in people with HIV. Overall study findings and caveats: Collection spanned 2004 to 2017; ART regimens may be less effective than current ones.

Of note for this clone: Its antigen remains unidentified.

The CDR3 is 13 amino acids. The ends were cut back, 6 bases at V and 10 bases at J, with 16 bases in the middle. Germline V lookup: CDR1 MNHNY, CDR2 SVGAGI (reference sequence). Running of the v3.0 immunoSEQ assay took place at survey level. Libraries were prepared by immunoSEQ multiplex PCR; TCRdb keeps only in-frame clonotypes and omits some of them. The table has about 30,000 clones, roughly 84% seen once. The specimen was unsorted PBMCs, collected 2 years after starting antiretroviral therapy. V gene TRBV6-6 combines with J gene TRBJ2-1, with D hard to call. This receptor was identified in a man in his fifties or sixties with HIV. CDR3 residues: CASRAVKAFEQFF. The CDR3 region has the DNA TGTGCCAGCAGGGCCGTTAAGGCATTCGAGCAGTTCTTC.